This is a list of T cell receptor beta chains from one sample in a study of cytotoxic CD8 clonotypes in ibrutinib-treated CLL. Repertoires were generated with immunoSEQ multiplex PCR, while TCRdb's copy carries only in-frame clones and drops some. This table has 68,000 or so clones, around 65% appearing once. The source material was PBMCs, sampled after 12 months of ibrutinib treatment. These receptors originate from a human donor with chronic lymphocytic leukemia. The CDR3 runs from the conserved cysteine through the conserved F or W. Each record gives: D gene, V gene, clone size, J gene, CDR3 DNA, CDR3 protein. D genes are given only for firm matches. Expanded clones are given a class, and other clones once, few, many or no size at all.

D gene: .; V gene: TRBV10-3; clone size: .; J gene: TRBJ1-2; CDR3 DNA: TGTGCCATCAGCCAGACCAGCCCTAACTATGGCTACACCTTC; CDR3 protein: CAISQTSPNYGYTF
D gene: .; V gene: TRBV27; clone size: .; J gene: TRBJ1-1; CDR3 DNA: TGTGCCAGCAGTTTGGGCGGCTCGGAGAACACTGAAGCTTTCTTT; CDR3 protein: CASSLGGSENTEAFF
D gene: .; V gene: TRBV7-8; clone size: few; J gene: TRBJ2-5; CDR3 DNA: TGTGCCAGCAGCGTATGGAGGTTGAGGGGGGGCCGTCAAGAGACCCAGTACTTC; CDR3 protein: CASSVWRLRGGRQETQYF
D gene: .; V gene: TRBV18; clone size: once; J gene: TRBJ2-7; CDR3 DNA: TGTGCCAGCTCCGGGGCTTACTATCGGGAGCAGTACTTC; CDR3 protein: CASSGAYYREQYF
D gene: .; V gene: TRBV27; clone size: .; J gene: TRBJ2-2; CDR3 DNA: TGTGCCAGCAGTTTCGGGGCGTCCGGGGAGCTGTTTTTT; CDR3 protein: CASSFGASGELFF
D gene: TRBD1; V gene: TRBV30; clone size: .; J gene: TRBJ1-6; CDR3 DNA: TGTGCCTGGAGTGCATCCGGGACAGGGGCCTTATTTTCACCCCTCCACTTT; CDR3 protein: CAWSASGTGALFSPLHF
D gene: .; V gene: TRBV2; clone size: .; J gene: TRBJ2-1; CDR3 DNA: TGTGCCAGCAGGAATCAGGTTTGGCGCAATGAGCAGTTCTTC; CDR3 protein: CASRNQVWRNEQFF
D gene: .; V gene: TRBV7-2; clone size: .; J gene: TRBJ1-5; CDR3 DNA: TGTGCCAGCAGCCCCAGGGCAGGGACGGTTCAGCCCCAGCATTTT; CDR3 protein: CASSPRAGTVQPQHF
D gene: .; V gene: TRBV4-3; clone size: .; J gene: TRBJ2-7; CDR3 DNA: TGCGCCAGCAGCCAAGACGGGGGCGGCTACGAGCAGTACTTC; CDR3 protein: CASSQDGGGYEQYF
D gene: .; V gene: TRBV5-1; clone size: .; J gene: TRBJ1-2; CDR3 DNA: TGCGCCAGCAGCTGGCCTAGAGGGGGAAACTATGGCTACACCTTC; CDR3 protein: CASSWPRGGNYGYTF
D gene: .; V gene: TRBV12-5; clone size: .; J gene: TRBJ2-2; CDR3 DNA: TGTGCTAGTGGTCCTCCTCCCGGGAACACCGGGGAGCTGTTTTTT; CDR3 protein: CASGPPPGNTGELFF
D gene: .; V gene: TRBV11-2; clone size: .; J gene: TRBJ2-7; CDR3 DNA: TGTGCCAGCAGCTTAGGGTTTCTCGGGGCATCATCCTACGAGCAGTACTTC; CDR3 protein: CASSLGFLGASSYEQYF
D gene: .; V gene: TRBV4-1; clone size: .; J gene: TRBJ2-1; CDR3 DNA: TGCGCCAGCAGCCACCAGGGGGCGGGGGACAATGAGCAGTTCTTC; CDR3 protein: CASSHQGAGDNEQFF
D gene: .; V gene: TRBV5-1; clone size: .; J gene: TRBJ2-7; CDR3 DNA: TGCGCCAGCAGGGGAGACGTCTACCCCTACGAGCAGTACTTC; CDR3 protein: CASRGDVYPYEQYF
D gene: .; V gene: TRBV30; clone size: .; J gene: TRBJ2-1; CDR3 DNA: TGTGCCTGGAGTGTACTGGGCGGTGAGCAGTTCTTC; CDR3 protein: CAWSVLGGEQFF
D gene: .; V gene: TRBV21-1; clone size: .; J gene: TRBJ2-5; CDR3 DNA: TGTGCCAGCAGCAAAAAGGACATCGAGACCCAGTACTTC; CDR3 protein: CASSKKDIETQYF
D gene: .; V gene: TRBV5-1; clone size: .; J gene: TRBJ1-1; CDR3 DNA: TGCGCCAGCAGCTGGAATCGGGGAGGCACTGAAGCTTTCTTT; CDR3 protein: CASSWNRGGTEAFF
D gene: TRBD1; V gene: TRBV11-2; clone size: once; J gene: TRBJ1-5; CDR3 DNA: TGTGCCAGCAGCCAACGGACAGGGTTGAGCAATCAGCCCCAGCATTTT; CDR3 protein: CASSQRTGLSNQPQHF
D gene: TRBD1; V gene: TRBV28; clone size: .; J gene: TRBJ1-2; CDR3 DNA: TGTGCCAGCAACGAGGACAGGGCTGGCTACACCTTC; CDR3 protein: CASNEDRAGYTF
D gene: .; V gene: TRBV5-6; clone size: .; J gene: TRBJ1-4; CDR3 DNA: TGTGCCAGCAGCTCAGGGTTTGAGAACGACGCAACTAATGAAAAACTGTTTTTT; CDR3 protein: CASSSGFENDATNEKLFF
D gene: TRBD2; V gene: TRBV4-3; clone size: .; J gene: TRBJ2-5; CDR3 DNA: TGCGCCAGCAGCCAAAACGGGGGGGCAGAGACCCAGTACTTC; CDR3 protein: CASSQNGGAETQYF
D gene: .; V gene: TRBV19; clone size: .; J gene: TRBJ1-6; CDR3 DNA: TGTGCCAGTAGTGTACAGGGCGCCGATTCACCCCTCCACTTT; CDR3 protein: CASSVQGADSPLHF
D gene: TRBD1; V gene: TRBV29-1; clone size: few; J gene: TRBJ1-1; CDR3 DNA: TGCAGCGTTGAAGATCACAGGGGGCGGGAAGCTTTCTTT; CDR3 protein: CSVEDHRGREAFF
D gene: TRBD2; V gene: TRBV28; clone size: .; J gene: TRBJ2-7; CDR3 DNA: TGTGCCAGCAGTTTAGGCTGGGGGGGAAGTTACGAGCAGTACTTC; CDR3 protein: CASSLGWGGSYEQYF
D gene: .; V gene: TRBV29-1; clone size: few; J gene: TRBJ1-2; CDR3 DNA: TGCAGCGTTGCCGCCGACTGGCCACAGATCTATGGCTACACCTTC; CDR3 protein: CSVAADWPQIYGYTF
D gene: .; V gene: TRBV20-1; clone size: .; J gene: TRBJ2-7; CDR3 DNA: TGCAGTGCTAGAGGGGGGTACGAGCAGTACTTC; CDR3 protein: CSARGGYEQYF
D gene: .; V gene: TRBV27; clone size: .; J gene: TRBJ2-5; CDR3 DNA: TGTGCCAGCAGTCCACGTCCAACTCCGGGCGGGACCCAGTACTTC; CDR3 protein: CASSPRPTPGGTQYF
D gene: TRBD1; V gene: TRBV10-2; clone size: few; J gene: TRBJ1-3; CDR3 DNA: TGCGCCAGCAGTGTGGGGCAGGGGGCCTCTGGAAACACCATATATTTT; CDR3 protein: CASSVGQGASGNTIYF
D gene: TRBD1; V gene: TRBV28; clone size: many; J gene: TRBJ1-5; CDR3 DNA: TGTGCCAGCAGTTTGGGACAGTCTCGTCAGCCCCAGCATTTT; CDR3 protein: CASSLGQSRQPQHF
D gene: .; V gene: TRBV4-2; clone size: .; J gene: TRBJ1-6; CDR3 DNA: TGTGCCAGCAGCCAAGAGGGGTTGGGCGGCTCACCCCTCCACTTT; CDR3 protein: CASSQEGLGGSPLHF
D gene: .; V gene: TRBV4-3; clone size: .; J gene: TRBJ2-3; CDR3 DNA: TGCGCCAGCAGCCAAGATGATCCAGGGGGCACAGATACGCAGTATTTT; CDR3 protein: CASSQDDPGGTDTQYF
D gene: TRBD2; V gene: TRBV7-6; clone size: .; J gene: TRBJ2-3; CDR3 DNA: TGTGCCAGCAGCGTACGACTAGCGGGGGGGCTTAGCACAGATACGCAGTATTTT; CDR3 protein: CASSVRLAGGLSTDTQYF
D gene: .; V gene: TRBV11-3; clone size: .; J gene: TRBJ1-1; CDR3 DNA: TGTGCCAGCAGCTTAGGGGCTGAGGCTTTCTTT; CDR3 protein: CASSLGAEAFF
D gene: TRBD1; V gene: TRBV4-1; clone size: .; J gene: TRBJ1-4; CDR3 DNA: TGCGCCAGCAGCCCGCCCAGGACAGGGGGGATTAATGAAAAACTGTTTTTT; CDR3 protein: CASSPPRTGGINEKLFF
D gene: TRBD1; V gene: TRBV19; clone size: .; J gene: TRBJ1-5; CDR3 DNA: TGTGCCAGTAGTGTGGACCGGGACAGGGGGCGTATGAGCAATCAGCCCCAGCATTTT; CDR3 protein: CASSVDRDRGRMSNQPQHF
D gene: .; V gene: TRBV28; clone size: .; J gene: TRBJ1-1; CDR3 DNA: TGTGCCAGCAGACCTTTTACCACTGAAGCTTTCTTT; CDR3 protein: CASRPFTTEAFF
D gene: TRBD1; V gene: TRBV7-2; clone size: .; J gene: TRBJ2-5; CDR3 DNA: TGTGCCAGCAGCTTTGGGACAGGAGTTCAAGAGACCCAGTACTTC; CDR3 protein: CASSFGTGVQETQYF
D gene: TRBD1; V gene: TRBV30; clone size: .; J gene: TRBJ1-2; CDR3 DNA: TGTGCCTGGAGCCCGAATTTACAGGGGAACTATGGCTACACCTTC; CDR3 protein: CAWSPNLQGNYGYTF
D gene: .; V gene: TRBV7-2; clone size: .; J gene: TRBJ2-1; CDR3 DNA: TGTGCCAGCAGCTCCAGAATTATCCATGAGCAGTTCTTC; CDR3 protein: CASSSRIIHEQFF
D gene: .; V gene: TRBV5-1; clone size: .; J gene: TRBJ2-7; CDR3 DNA: TGCGCCAGCAGCTTGGACAGATACTCCTACGAGCAGTACTTC; CDR3 protein: CASSLDRYSYEQYF
D gene: TRBD1; V gene: TRBV7-9; clone size: .; J gene: TRBJ2-5; CDR3 DNA: TGTGCCAGCAGCTCCGGGACAGACCAAGAGACCCAGTACTTC; CDR3 protein: CASSSGTDQETQYF
D gene: TRBD1; V gene: TRBV19; clone size: .; J gene: TRBJ2-2; CDR3 DNA: TGTGCCAGTATGGACAGGGAGGCCGGGGAGCTGTTTTTT; CDR3 protein: CASMDREAGELFF
D gene: TRBD1; V gene: TRBV5-6; clone size: .; J gene: TRBJ1-1; CDR3 DNA: TGTGCCAGCAGCGCAGGGGGTAGGGGTCACACTGAAGCTTTCTTT; CDR3 protein: CASSAGGRGHTEAFF
D gene: TRBD2; V gene: TRBV10-1; clone size: .; J gene: TRBJ2-5; CDR3 DNA: TGCGCCAGCAGTGAGACCCTAGCGGGGCAAGAGACCCAGTACTTC; CDR3 protein: CASSETLAGQETQYF
D gene: TRBD1; V gene: TRBV29-1; clone size: once; J gene: TRBJ1-1; CDR3 DNA: TGCAGCGTTGACGGGACAGCGGACACTGAAGCTTTCTTT; CDR3 protein: CSVDGTADTEAFF
D gene: .; V gene: TRBV28; clone size: .; J gene: TRBJ2-7; CDR3 DNA: TGTGCCAGCAAGAGCGGAGACTACGAGCAGTACTTC; CDR3 protein: CASKSGDYEQYF
D gene: .; V gene: TRBV10-3; clone size: .; J gene: TRBJ1-2; CDR3 DNA: TGTGCCATCAGTGACCCCCGTTTACAAGGACCCCTTAACTATGGCTACACCTTC; CDR3 protein: CAISDPRLQGPLNYGYTF
D gene: .; V gene: TRBV6-6; clone size: .; J gene: TRBJ1-2; CDR3 DNA: TGTGCCAGCTCTAGGGGCTATGGCTACACCTTC; CDR3 protein: CASSRGYGYTF
D gene: TRBD2; V gene: TRBV11-3; clone size: .; J gene: TRBJ2-2; CDR3 DNA: TGTGCCAGCAGCCATGGTAGCGGGGGATCGAACACCGGGGAGCTGTTTTTT; CDR3 protein: CASSHGSGGSNTGELFF
D gene: .; V gene: TRBV5-4; clone size: .; J gene: TRBJ1-1; CDR3 DNA: TGTGCCAGCAGCTTGTCCAATTTTGGCAAGTTAAACACTGAAGCTTTCTTT; CDR3 protein: CASSLSNFGKLNTEAFF
D gene: .; V gene: TRBV30; clone size: few; J gene: TRBJ1-2; CDR3 DNA: TGTGCCTGGAGCCTCCAGGGGTACTATGGCTACACCTTC; CDR3 protein: CAWSLQGYYGYTF
D gene: .; V gene: TRBV14; clone size: few; J gene: TRBJ2-3; CDR3 DNA: TGTGCCAGCAGCCAAGAAGTCGGGGGCCTCACAGATACGCAGTATTTT; CDR3 protein: CASSQEVGGLTDTQYF
D gene: .; V gene: TRBV11-3; clone size: .; J gene: TRBJ2-7; CDR3 DNA: TGTGCCAGCAGCCCCCGAGCAGGGTCGTACGAGCAGTACTTC; CDR3 protein: CASSPRAGSYEQYF